This record looks at one TCR beta chain sequence and its context. Its specificity is unknown. The data originate from a study of OX40 agonist ivuxolimab in advanced cancers. Across the study: Across the patients, intravenous ivuxolimab was delivered every 2 weeks at 0.01 to 10 mg/kg. Dose-escalation subjects each had hepatocellular carcinoma, melanoma, renal cell or head and neck cancer. Broader study findings: At 0.1 to 3.0 mg/kg and by week 6, clonal expansion occurred in CD4+ and CD8+ blood T cells.

Germline V CDR1 and CDR2: MGHDK, SYGVNS. The CDR3 length is 15 residues. J lost 5 bases, V lost 3 bases, and 9 bases had no gene match. Produced via immunoSEQ multiplex PCR; TCRdb's table is partial and in-frame only. The table lists almost 70,000 clones, about nine tenths of them singletons. The receptor was isolated from an adult with an advanced solid tumor such as melanoma, head and neck, liver or kidney cancer. This chain uses TRBV25-1 with TRBJ2-7; 8 bases map to TRBD1. Sequenced material: CD4+ or CD8+ T cells sorted from blood, taken in a trial of the OX40 agonist ivuxolimab. The CDR3 DNA reads TGTGCCAGCAGTGATACTAGGACAGGGCTCAACGAGCAGTACTTC. Its protein is CASSDTRTGLNEQYF.